Below, 18 T cell receptor beta chains from the same sample are listed, as sequenced in a study of blood T cells in healthy people across ages. A second PCR, run for roughly 7 to 11 cycles, used a sample-barcoded 5' primer plus a J-beta primer mix. A single record per CDR3 protein comes from TCRdb applying MiXCR to the 5' RACE reads. The sample consists of hundreds of thousands of distinct CDR3 sequences, over 20% of them appearing once. The sequenced sample was blood. The source of these receptors is a man in his 70s in good health.

Ten or more counts support this clonotype. The chain has TRBV4-1 and TRBJ1-4, with D uncertain. Looked up from germline, CDR1 is MGHRA and CDR2 is YSYEKL. The V and J ends lost 0 bases and 8 bases respectively, with 16 bases between them. The CDR3 covers 16 residues. Here the CDR3 DNA reads TGCGCCAGCAGCCAAGATGGTATCGGGGTGTGGGAAAAACTGTTTTTT. Amino acid sequence: CASSQDGIGVWEKLFF.

This clonotype was observed many times. V and J are TRBV7-3 and TRBJ1-2, with D tentatively TRBD1 (5 bases). Between the trimmed V and J ends, which lost 6 bases and 2 bases, there was a span of 10 bases. From germline, CDR1 is SGHTA and CDR2 FQGTGA. There are 13 residues in the CDR3. The CDR3 reads CASSSQGNYGYTF. The CDR3 nucleotides are TGTGCCAGCAGTTCTCAGGGAAACTATGGCTACACCTTC.

The chain uses TRBV15 and TRBJ2-5, with a possible D match to TRBD1 (6 bases). The ends were cut back, 3 bases at V and 3 bases at J, with 14 bases in the middle. The CDR3 is 15 amino acids. Germline V lookup: CDR1 LNHNV, CDR2 YYDKDF (reference sequence). CDR3 bases: TGTGCCACCAGCAGGGCCCCGACAGGAGAAGAGACCCAGTACTTC. Encoded protein: CATSRAPTGEETQYF.

Only a few counts were recorded for this clonotype. The chain combines TRBV12-3 or TRBV12-4 with TRBJ2-3, with D unresolved. The CDR3 runs 14 residues. Trimming removed 6 bases at V and 4 bases at J, with 14 bases between. CDR3: CASSPPSRPDTQYF. CDR3 in DNA: TGTGCCAGCAGCCCTCCCAGTCGGCCAGATACGCAGTATTTT.

V is TRBV2 and J is TRBJ2-2; D is undetermined. V gave up 4 bases and J gave up 3 bases, with 12 bases separating them. The CDR3 is 15 amino acids. From germline, CDR1 is SNHLY and CDR2 FYNNEI. CDR3 DNA: TGTGCCAGCAGTGTTCAGATGACTTACACCGGGGAGCTGTTTTTT. This sequence encodes CASSVQMTYTGELFF.

This clonotype was observed a handful of times. The chain recombines TRBV6-1 with TRBJ2-7, with D possibly being TRBD1 (5 bases). Trimming removed 6 bases at V and 4 bases at J, with 13 bases between. The CDR3 is 13 residues long. CDR1 is MNHNS, CDR2 SASEGT, per germline. The CDR3 is CASRAGSGYEQYF. CDR3 DNA: TGTGCCAGCAGGGCCGGTTCAGGGTACGAGCAGTACTTC.

The CDR3 sequence: CASSLRGGTQETQYF. In DNA form, the CDR3 reads TGTGCCAGCAGCCTTAGAGGCGGGACTCAAGAGACCCAGTACTTC. The chain carries TRBV3-1 and TRBJ2-1, with D maybe TRBD2 (6 bases). The J call may be in error: the DNA end matches TRBJ2-5 better. The CDR3 runs to 15 residues. Germline loops: CDR1 LGHDT, CDR2 YNNKEL (reference sequence).

As to this clonotype: One end of the junction varies from germline; a read error may be responsible. The rearrangement joins TRBV6-5 to TRBJ2-5; 10 bases are a match to TRBD2. The CDR3 contains 17 residues. Germline values: CDR1 MNHEY, CDR2 SVGAGI. The CDR3 sequence: CASGYGFGPSGSWEQYF. The CDR3 DNA is TGTGCCAGCGGTTACGGATTCGGGCCTAGCGGGAGTTGGGAGCAGTACTTC.

V usage is TRBV27 and J usage is TRBJ2-2; D is possibly TRBD2 (6 bases). This CDR3 spans 15 amino acids. V lost 5 bases and J lost 4, with 14 bases in between. CDR1 and CDR2 (germline): MNHEY, SMNVEV (reference sequence). CDR3 coding DNA: TGTGCCAGCAGTCCCCAGGTAGCGGTCACCGGGGAGCTGTTTTTT. As protein: CASSPQVAVTGELFF.

The chain recombines TRBV6-1 with TRBJ2-5; 9 bases map to TRBD1. The end of the DNA aligns better with TRBJ2-7, so the J call may be wrong. CDR1 and CDR2 (germline): MNHNS, SASEGT. CDR3 size: 12 residues. DNA of the CDR3: TGTGCCAGCCGGGACAGGGACGGCGAGCAGTACTTC. It is translated as CASRDRDGEQYF.

In this sample, this clonotype turned up a few times. The V gene is TRBV6-5, the J gene TRBJ1-2; D remains ambiguous. CDR3 length equals 13 residues. CDR1 and CDR2 (germline): MNHEY, SVGAGI. The V end was cut by 2 bases, the J end by 6 bases, with 10 bases between. The CDR3 protein is CASSYGKRDGYTF. CDR3 nucleotide sequence: TGTGCCAGCAGTTACGGGAAAAGGGATGGCTACACCTTC.

This clonotype was counted between two and nine times. This chain joins TRBV28 and TRBJ2-2; the D call may be TRBD1 or TRBD2 (5 bases each). Germline V CDR1 and CDR2: MDHEN, SYDVKM. The V gene lost 5 bases and the J gene lost 4 bases, with 17 bases spanning the gap. The length of the CDR3 is 16 residues. The CDR3 reads CASSSRDEGFTGELFF. The CDR3 nucleotides are TGTGCCAGCAGTAGCCGGGACGAGGGATTCACCGGGGAGCTGTTTTTT.

V and J are TRBV27 and TRBJ1-2; no definite D call. V was clipped by 5 bases and J by 8 bases, with 15 bases between them. Looked up from germline, CDR1 is MNHEY and CDR2 is SMNVEV (reference sequence). CDR3 size: 13 residues. CDR3 amino acids: CASSDRPYGGYTF. In DNA form, the CDR3 reads TGTGCCAGCAGTGACCGACCGTACGGAGGCTACACCTTC.

This rearrangement joins TRBV10-3 to TRBJ1-5; no definite D call. Trimming left V 7 bases short and J 6 bases short, with 10 bases between. The germline CDR1 and CDR2 sequences are ENHRY and SYGVKD. This CDR3 has 12 amino acids. The CDR3 DNA sequence: TGTGCCATCACAAGGGCCAGTCAGCCCCAGCATTTT. The encoded protein is CAITRASQPQHF.

A few counts support this clonotype. This chain joins TRBV29-1 and TRBJ2-5, with TRBD2 as a possible D gene (5 bases). The V gene's germline CDR1 is SQVTM and CDR2 ANQGSEA. The CDR3 spans 12 residues. V was clipped by 3 bases and J by 2 bases, with 7 bases between them. DNA for the CDR3: TGCAGCGTTGATCGGGAACAAGAGACCCAGTACTTC. Its protein product is CSVDREQETQYF. The full variable domain, in which reference TRBV29-1 and TRBJ2-5 provide the parts outside the CDR3, is SAVISQKPSRDICQRGTSLTIQCQVDSQVTMMFWYRQQPGQSLTLIATANQGSEATYESGFVIDKFPISRPNLTFSTLTVSNMSPEDSSIYLCSVDREQETQYFGPGTRLLVL.

The rearrangement joins TRBV5-1 to TRBJ1-4, with 11 bases fitting TRBD1. The CDR3 runs to 16 residues. The germline CDR1 and CDR2 sequences are SGHRS and YFSETQ. V lost 4 bases and J lost 5; bases outside the gene matches: 7. Here the CDR3 DNA reads TGCGCCAGCAGCAAGGGACAGGGGGAGGCAAATGAAAAACTGTTTTTT. It translates to CASSKGQGEANEKLFF.

The CDR3 bases are TGTGCCAGCAGCCGGACTAGCGAAAACACCGGGGAGCTGTTTTTT. It is translated as CASSRTSENTGELFF. V usage is TRBV9 and J usage is TRBJ2-2, with TRBD2 matching 9 bases. With 4 bases clipped from V and 2 bases from J, the junction kept 3 bases outside the gene matches. The CDR3 spans 15 residues. Germline lookup yields CDR1 SGDLS and CDR2 YYNGEE. Together with reference TRBV9 and TRBJ2-2, the CDR3 gives the full variable domain: DSGVTQTPKHLITATGQRVTLRCSPRSGDLSVYWYQQSLDQGLQFLIQYYNGEERAKGNILERFSAQQFPDLHSELNLSSLELGDSALYFCASSRTSENTGELFFGEGSRLTVL.

The rearrangement joins TRBV7-9 to TRBJ1-5, with 8 bases matching TRBD1. The CDR3 is made up of 17 amino acids. V lost 2 bases to trimming and J lost 2 bases; unmatched junction nucleotides: 8. Germline assignment: CDR1 SEHNR and CDR2 FQNEAQ (reference sequence). The CDR3 sequence: CASSLWVTGAGNQPQHF. CDR3 DNA: TGTGCCAGCAGCTTATGGGTGACAGGGGCGGGCAATCAGCCCCAGCATTTT.